One sample yielded the 20 T cell receptor beta chains listed below, sequenced in a study of OX40 agonist ivuxolimab in advanced cancers. Sequencing was performed with immunoSEQ multiplex PCR; in TCRdb, only in-frame clones are kept and a portion is missing. The table has some 59,000 clones, 87% seen once; the top ten hold roughly 17%. Sequenced material: CD4+ or CD8+ T cells sorted from blood, taken in a trial of the OX40 agonist ivuxolimab. The receptors originated from an adult with an advanced solid tumor such as melanoma, head and neck, liver or kidney cancer.

The rearrangement uses TRBV30 and TRBJ1-5; D uncertain. CDR1 GTSNPN and CDR2 SVGIG come from the germline V gene (reference sequence). This CDR3 contains 14 residues. V shed 0 bases and J shed 0 bases, with 6 bases lying between them. The CDR3, as DNA: TGTGCCTGGAGTGTCCTCTTTAGCAATCAGCCCCAGCATTTT. Its translation: CAWSVLFSNQPQHF.

The genes are TRBV7-9 and TRBJ2-3; D call uncertain. The CDR3 sequence is 14 residues long. Germline-derived CDR1 and CDR2 are SEHNR and FQNEAQ (reference sequence). Trimming left V 1 base short and J 5 bases short, with 10 bases between. As DNA, the CDR3 is TGTGCCAGCAGCTTAGTCGGGTCTTTAGATACGCAGTATTTT. This sequence encodes CASSLVGSLDTQYF.

The sample holds a few counts of this clone. At one of its ends the junction is not consistent with the germline gene, which may arise from a read error. This rearrangement joins TRBV7-7 to TRBJ2-2; D is ambiguous. Germline values: CDR1 SSHAT, CDR2 FNYEAQ (reference sequence). This CDR3 spans 13 amino acids. The chain's CDR3 is CASSLGPTGELFF. The CDR3 DNA is TGTGCTAGCAGCTTAGGCCCCACCGGGGAGCTGTTTTTT. The full variable domain, with the rest looked up from reference TRBV7-7 and TRBJ2-2, is GAGVSQSPRYKVTKRGQDVTLRCDPISSHATLYWYQQALGQGPEFLTYFNYEAQPDKSGLPSDRFSAERPEGSISTLTIQRTEQRDSAMYRCASSLGPTGELFFGEGSRLTVL.

The chain employs TRBV9 and TRBJ2-7, with unresolved D. Trimming removed 4 bases at V and 0 bases at J, with 8 bases between. CDR1 and CDR2 from the germline V gene are SGDLS and YYNGEE. This CDR3 is built from 13 residues. The CDR3: CASSSYGSYEQYF. DNA of the CDR3: TGTGCCAGCAGCTCCTACGGCTCCTACGAGCAGTACTTC.

J is TRBJ1-1 and V is TRBV11-2; D is uncertain. CDR3 size: 15 residues. Per germline, CDR1 SGHAT and CDR2 FQNNGV. The V gene lost 4 bases and the J gene lost 1 base, with 13 bases spanning the gap. The CDR3 is CASSSNPSGNTEAFF. CDR3 sequence (DNA): TGTGCCAGCAGCTCTAACCCCTCAGGGAACACTGAAGCTTTCTTT.

The rearrangement links TRBV7-9 to TRBJ1-4; D is undetermined. The CDR3 contains 14 residues. V was trimmed by 5 bases and J by 4 bases, leaving 11 bases between them. Per germline, CDR1 SEHNR and CDR2 FQNEAQ (reference sequence). This CDR3 is CASSPLRYNEKLFF. DNA of the CDR3: TGTGCCAGCAGCCCCCTTCGATATAATGAAAAACTGTTTTTT.

V usage is TRBV6-1 and J usage is TRBJ2-7; D is possibly TRBD1 (5 bases). V was clipped by 0 bases and J by 4 bases, with 10 bases between them. The CDR3 totals 14 residues. The germline gives CDR1 MNHNS, CDR2 SASEGT. The CDR3 loop reads CASSEAQGRYEQYF. The DNA for the CDR3 is TGTGCCAGCAGTGAAGCGCAGGGTAGGTACGAGCAGTACTTC.

The J gene is TRBJ2-4, the V gene TRBV7-9, with a tentative D call TRBD1 (6 bases). CDR3 length equals 13 residues. CDR1 is SEHNR, CDR2 FQNEAQ, per germline (reference sequence). With 5 bases removed from V and 4 bases from J, the gap between germline ends came to 9 bases. The CDR3 is CASSRTEKNIQYF. Written as DNA, the CDR3 is TGTGCCAGCAGCCGGACAGAAAAAAACATTCAGTACTTC.

The rearrangement links TRBV29-1 to TRBJ1-1; D is perhaps TRBD1 (5 bases). The CDR3 is 14 amino acids. Trimming removed 3 bases at V and 1 base at J, with 12 bases between. The germline gives CDR1 SQVTM, CDR2 ANQGSEA. The DNA of the CDR3 is TGCAGCGTTGAGTCAGGGAACAAGAACACTGAAGCTTTCTTT. Its translation: CSVESGNKNTEAFF. The full variable domain, completed using reference TRBV29-1 and TRBJ1-1, is SAVISQKPSRDICQRGTSLTIQCQVDSQVTMMFWYRQQPGQSLTLIATANQGSEATYESGFVIDKFPISRPNLTFSTLTVSNMSPEDSSIYLCSVESGNKNTEAFFGQGTRLTVV.

The V gene is TRBV7-6, the J gene TRBJ1-5, with D perhaps matching TRBD1 (6 bases). This CDR3 is built from 16 residues. The germline V gene has CDR1 SGHVS and CDR2 FNYEAQ. Trimming cost V 1 base and J 0 bases, with 10 bases left between them. In DNA form, the CDR3 reads TGTGCCAGCAGCTTAGGAGGGGGGAATAGCAATCAGCCCCAGCATTTT. It encodes CASSLGGGNSNQPQHF.

The chain has TRBV6-1 and TRBJ2-4; TRBD1 or TRBD2 may be the D gene (7 bases each). The ends were cut back, 2 bases at V and 1 base at J, with 21 bases in the middle. The germline V gene has CDR1 MNHNS and CDR2 SASEGT. This CDR3 has 19 residues. The CDR3 spells CASSESPTTGRGAKNIQYF. The CDR3 coding sequence is TGTGCCAGCAGTGAAAGCCCCACGACAGGGAGGGGGGCCAAAAACATTCAGTACTTC.

This clone was seen once. The rearrangement joins TRBV9 to TRBJ2-4; 7 bases are a match to TRBD1. Germline V CDR1 and CDR2: SGDLS, YYNGEE. Losses at the gene ends were 4 bases for V and 0 bases for J; bases not matched to a gene: 16. The CDR3 spans 19 residues. CDR3 nucleotide sequence: TGTGCCAGCAGCCCGGACATAGAGGGACAGCCACTAGCCAAAAACATTCAGTACTTC. Protein product: CASSPDIEGQPLAKNIQYF.

The genes are TRBV6-1 and TRBJ2-3; D uncertain. There are 15 residues in the CDR3. Trimming removed 2 bases at V and 1 base at J, with 10 bases between. The germline gives CDR1 MNHNS, CDR2 SASEGT. The CDR3 protein is CASSESGIGTDTQYF. CDR3 bases: TGTGCCAGCAGTGAATCGGGCATTGGCACAGATACGCAGTATTTT.

This clone was seen a few times. The chain employs TRBV4-1 and TRBJ1-5, with D possibly being TRBD1 (5 bases). From germline, CDR1 is MGHRA and CDR2 YSYEKL. Trimming removed 5 bases from V and 8 bases from J, with 16 bases in between. The CDR3 totals 14 residues. CDR3 DNA sequence: TGCGCCAGCAGCAGGGACCAAACTGTGGAGCCCCAGCATTTT. Residues: CASSRDQTVEPQHF.

The chain has TRBV28 and TRBJ2-2; 7 nucleotides match TRBD1. The CDR3 totals 14 residues. V was pared by 6 bases and J by 1 base, with 2 bases of the junction left unmatched. Germline-derived CDR1 and CDR2 are MDHEN and SYDVKM. The CDR3 DNA reads as TGTGCCAGCAGAAGGACAGGGAACACCGGGGAGCTGTTTTTT. Translated, it gives CASRRTGNTGELFF.

The V and J genes are TRBV5-6 and TRBJ2-6; TRBD2 might be the D (6 bases). The CDR3 consists of 18 residues. Trimming removed 4 bases from V and 0 bases from J, with 17 bases in between. Germline CDR1 SGHDT, CDR2 YYEEEE. The chain's CDR3 is CASSPVEGTYSGANVLTF. CDR3 in DNA: TGTGCCAGCAGCCCTGTGGAGGGGACCTACTCTGGGGCCAACGTCCTGACTTTC. The whole variable domain, filled in from reference TRBV5-6 and TRBJ2-6, reads DAGVTQSPTHLIKTRGQQVTLRCSPKSGHDTVSWYQQALGQGPQFIFQYYEEEERQRGNFPDRFSGHQFPNYSSELNVNALLLGDSALYLCASSPVEGTYSGANVLTFGAGSRLTVL.

V is TRBV7-3 and J is TRBJ1-1; D call uncertain. Germline assignment: CDR1 SGHTA and CDR2 FQGTGA. V lost 5 bases, J lost 1 base, and 8 bases lay in between. The CDR3 is made up of 13 amino acids. The CDR3 coding sequence is TGTGCCAGCAGCCCCTTTCGGAACACTGAAGCTTTCTTT. Amino acids: CASSPFRNTEAFF.

The chain has TRBV14 and TRBJ2-2, with a possible D match to TRBD1 (5 bases). The CDR3 covers 15 residues. The germline V gene encodes CDR1 SGHDN and CDR2 FVKESK. V lost 5 bases, J lost 5 bases, and 15 bases lay in between. CDR3 amino acids: CASSLGQGRTGELFF. DNA for the CDR3: TGTGCCAGCAGCTTGGGGCAGGGTAGGACCGGGGAGCTGTTTTTT.

The chain uses TRBV7-3 and TRBJ2-5, with TRBD2 matching 12 bases. CDR1 and CDR2 from the germline V gene are SGHTA and FQGTGA. After removal of 5 bases from V and 5 bases from J, the junction contained 15 bases not matched to a gene. CDR3 length equals 18 residues. CDR3 residues: CASSPGPLAGGPGETQYF. In DNA form, the CDR3 reads TGTGCCAGCAGCCCAGGGCCTCTAGCGGGAGGGCCGGGGGAGACCCAGTACTTC.

The chain has TRBV5-5 and TRBJ1-2, with 12 bases lining up with TRBD1. Per the germline V gene, CDR1 is SGHKS and CDR2 is YYEKEE (reference sequence). Losses at the gene ends were 4 bases for V and 4 bases for J; bases not matched to a gene: 5. The CDR3 is made up of 15 amino acids. This CDR3 is CASSVGTGGLYGYTF. Here the CDR3 DNA reads TGTGCCAGCAGCGTCGGGACAGGGGGCCTCTATGGCTACACCTTC.